Listed here is a single TCR beta chain. The antigen is undetermined. This record comes from a study of T cells after yellow fever vaccination. Study-wide results and caveats: Primary-vaccination clones mostly resurfaced post-booster (about 95% CD4, about 87% CD8). The study noted that FACS-sorted repertoires could contain abundant clonotypes contaminating from the bulk population. Some clonotypes were seen in both the CD4 and the CD8 compartments. These made up a small share and likely arose from convergent recombination.

One entry per CDR3 protein results from TCRdb running MiXCR on the 5' RACE reads. This table has hundreds of thousands of distinct CDR3 sequences, 9.5% to 15% appearing once. Trimming removed 4 bases at V and 7 bases at J, with 12 bases between. The CDR3 covers 13 residues. Germline V lookup: CDR1 LNHDA, CDR2 SQIVND (reference sequence). This specimen was CD4+ T cells sorted from PBMCs, taken 15 days after the yellow fever booster vaccination. This TCR came from a man aged 18-30 years who received the YFV17D yellow fever vaccine. The chain employs TRBV19 and TRBJ2-3, with D perhaps matching TRBD1 (5 bases). CDR3 in DNA: TGTGCCAGTAGTACGCCACCAGGGAATACGCAGTATTTT. This sequence encodes CASSTPPGNTQYF. The complete variable domain, with remaining parts taken from reference TRBV19 and TRBJ2-3, reads DGGITQSPKYLFRKEGQNVTLSCEQNLNHDAMYWYRQDPGQGLRLIYYSQIVNDFQKGDIAEGYSVSREKKESFPLTVTSAQKNPTAFYLCASSTPPGNTQYFGPGTRLTVL.